A selection of T cell receptor beta chains follows, all from one sample in a study of human T cells and chemical hapten exposure. TCRdb re-derived calls from the RACE reads in MiXCR, one entry per CDR3 protein. The repertoire consists of more than 150,000 distinct CDR3 sequences, with almost 30% occurring once and the leading ten covering roughly 3%. This sample comprised whole blood, obtained in connection with sensitization to the hapten diphenylcyclopropenone (DPC). The source of these receptors is a woman in her 30s with alopecia areata. Some clones in this sample may be carry-over from other donors' samples. CDR3s include the opening cysteine and the closing phenylalanine or tryptophan. The D gene is left open where the match is weak. Not all rows give a size; the values are once, few, many and, for expanded clones, a class.

D: .
V: TRBV20-1
J: TRBJ1-5
size: few
CDR3: CSAREGGQPQHF
DNA: TGCAGTGCTAGGGAGGGGGGACAGCCCCAGCATTTT

D: TRBD2
V: TRBV29-1
J: TRBJ2-3
size: many
CDR3: CSVVGLAEDTQYF
DNA: TGCAGCGTTGTCGGACTAGCGGAAGATACGCAGTATTTT

D: TRBD1
V: TRBV18
J: TRBJ2-7
size: .
CDR3: CASSPWDRRSYEQYF
DNA: TGTGCCAGCTCACCCTGGGACAGGCGTTCCTACGAGCAGTACTTC

D: .
V: TRBV9
J: TRBJ2-1
size: .
CDR3: CASSPGSFYNEQFF
DNA: TGTGCCAGCAGCCCGGGTAGTTTTTACAATGAGCAGTTCTTC

D: .
V: TRBV6-4
J: TRBJ2-1
size: few
CDR3: CASSDGPQGEQFF
DNA: TGTGCCAGCAGTGACGGGCCCCAGGGTGAGCAGTTCTTC

D: TRBD1
V: TRBV11-2
J: TRBJ2-7
size: .
CDR3: CASSLGGQGAWEQYF
DNA: TGTGCCAGCAGCTTAGGGGGACAGGGGGCGTGGGAGCAGTACTTC

D: TRBD1
V: TRBV7-9
J: TRBJ1-1
size: .
CDR3: CASSTRTGKAFF
DNA: TGTGCCAGCAGCACCCGGACAGGGAAAGCTTTCTTT

D: TRBD2
V: TRBV28
J: TRBJ2-7
size: .
CDR3: CASMGLAGHEQYF
DNA: TGTGCCAGCATGGGGCTAGCGGGGCACGAGCAGTACTTC

D: .
V: TRBV6-2/TRBV6-3
J: TRBJ1-2
size: .
CDR3: CASSYLRTGPVRGYGYTF
DNA: TGTGCCAGCAGTTACTTGCGAACAGGGCCCGTCCGGGGCTATGGCTACACCTTC

D: .
V: TRBV9
J: TRBJ2-5
size: few
CDR3: CASSVAGSETQYF
DNA: TGTGCCAGCAGCGTAGCGGGGTCGGAGACCCAGTACTTC

D: TRBD2
V: TRBV29-1
J: TRBJ2-3
size: few
CDR3: CSVAQAGGSDTQYF
DNA: TGCAGCGTTGCGCAAGCGGGGGGTTCAGATACGCAGTATTTT

D: .
V: TRBV5-1
J: TRBJ1-2
size: .
CDR3: CASSGLRTAPSDYTF
DNA: TGCGCCAGCAGCGGCCTCCGGACAGCCCCCTCCGACTACACCTTC

D: .
V: TRBV20-1
J: TRBJ2-3
size: few
CDR3: CSARAPVDTQYF
DNA: TGCAGTGCTAGAGCCCCGGTGGATACGCAGTATTTT

D: .
V: TRBV7-2
J: TRBJ2-7
size: few
CDR3: CASSSNQGHEQYF
DNA: TGTGCCAGCAGCTCAAACCAGGGCCACGAGCAGTACTTC

D: TRBD2
V: TRBV20-1
J: TRBJ2-3
size: .
CDR3: CSARGPSGYTDTQYF
DNA: TGCAGTGCAAGGGGTCCTAGCGGGTACACAGATACGCAGTATTTT

D: TRBD2
V: TRBV5-1
J: TRBJ2-2
size: few
CDR3: CASSLGTSGTNTGELFF
DNA: TGCGCCAGCAGCTTGGGGACTAGCGGGACGAACACCGGGGAGCTGTTTTTT

D: .
V: TRBV11-2
J: TRBJ1-6
size: few
CDR3: CASSDMGLTRGSPLHF
DNA: TGTGCCAGCAGCGATATGGGGCTTACCAGGGGATCACCCCTCCACTTT

D: .
V: TRBV28
J: TRBJ2-3
size: .
CDR3: CASSLLGTGTDTQYF
DNA: TGTGCCAGCAGTTTATTAGGGACGGGCACAGATACGCAGTATTTT

D: TRBD1
V: TRBV10-3
J: TRBJ2-5
size: once
CDR3: CAISGTGLQETQYF
DNA: TGTGCCATCAGTGGGACAGGACTCCAAGAGACCCAGTACTTC

D: TRBD2
V: TRBV12-3/TRBV12-4
J: TRBJ2-3
size: few
CDR3: CASSYSGLAGGKDTQYF
DNA: TGTGCCAGCAGCTATAGCGGACTAGCGGGAGGGAAAGATACGCAGTATTTT

D: .
V: TRBV28
J: TRBJ2-7
size: .
CDR3: CASTGTLPLEQYF
DNA: TGTGCCAGCACAGGGACCCTGCCTCTCGAGCAGTACTTC

D: TRBD1
V: TRBV30
J: TRBJ2-1
size: few
CDR3: CAWSGTGWLNEQFF
DNA: TGTGCCTGGAGTGGGACAGGGTGGTTAAATGAGCAGTTCTTC

D: TRBD1
V: TRBV28
J: TRBJ1-1
size: .
CDR3: CASSVPGQGVDTEAFF
DNA: TGTGCCAGCAGTGTCCCGGGACAGGGGGTGGACACTGAAGCTTTCTTT

D: TRBD2
V: TRBV7-3
J: TRBJ2-5
size: few
CDR3: CASSPTGTTGVGDQETQYF
DNA: TGTGCCAGCAGCCCCACCGGGACTACCGGGGTGGGGGACCAAGAGACCCAGTACTTC

D: TRBD1
V: TRBV6-5
J: TRBJ1-1
size: few
CDR3: CASSYSRGGEGEAFF
DNA: TGTGCCAGCAGTTACTCGAGAGGGGGCGAGGGTGAAGCTTTCTTT

D: .
V: TRBV6-2/TRBV6-3
J: TRBJ1-4
size: .
CDR3: CASSPGPNEKLFF
DNA: TGTGCCAGCAGCCCGGGACCTAATGAAAAACTGTTTTTT

D: TRBD1
V: TRBV12-3/TRBV12-4
J: TRBJ1-1
size: few
CDR3: CASSGRYDRGSGEAFF
DNA: TGTGCCAGCAGTGGACGATATGACAGGGGTTCGGGTGAAGCTTTCTTT

D: .
V: TRBV30
J: TRBJ1-1
size: .
CDR3: CAWREGPGVDTEAFF
DNA: TGTGCCTGGAGAGAAGGTCCGGGGGTAGATACTGAAGCTTTCTTT

D: TRBD1
V: TRBV7-2
J: TRBJ1-5
size: .
CDR3: CASSFGTGGNQPQHF
DNA: TGTGCCAGCAGCTTTGGGACAGGTGGCAATCAGCCCCAGCATTTT

D: TRBD2
V: TRBV7-2
J: TRBJ2-1
size: .
CDR3: CASSFWLAGEIEQFF
DNA: TGTGCCAGCAGCTTTTGGCTAGCGGGAGAAATTGAGCAGTTCTTC

D: .
V: TRBV15
J: TRBJ2-5
size: few
CDR3: CATSRAREETQYF
DNA: TGTGCCACCAGCAGGGCCAGGGAAGAGACCCAGTACTTC

D: .
V: TRBV9
J: TRBJ2-7
size: .
CDR3: CASSDRAGITSEQYF
DNA: TGTGCCAGCAGCGATAGGGCGGGTATAACCTCCGAGCAGTACTTC

D: .
V: TRBV5-5
J: TRBJ1-5
size: few
CDR3: CASSSLEGLGQPQHF
DNA: TGTGCCAGCAGCTCCCTGGAGGGGCTCGGTCAGCCCCAGCATTTT

D: TRBD1
V: TRBV29-1
J: TRBJ2-7
size: .
CDR3: CSVLELTGSPYEQYF
DNA: TGCAGCGTTTTGGAATTGACAGGGTCCCCCTACGAGCAGTACTTC

D: TRBD1
V: TRBV20-1
J: TRBJ1-2
size: .
CDR3: CSAGSPGTGSYGYTF
DNA: TGCAGTGCCGGGAGTCCCGGGACAGGGTCCTATGGCTACACCTTC

D: TRBD2
V: TRBV20-1
J: TRBJ2-7
size: few
CDR3: CSARDLLAAIPSEQYF
DNA: TGCAGTGCTAGAGATCTCCTAGCGGCGATTCCCTCCGAGCAGTACTTC

D: .
V: TRBV5-1
J: TRBJ2-5
size: few
CDR3: CASSLEDTGQETQYF
DNA: TGCGCCAGCAGCTTGGAAGACACGGGTCAAGAGACCCAGTACTTC

D: .
V: TRBV7-2
J: TRBJ1-3
size: few
CDR3: CASSARASSTGNTIYF
DNA: TGTGCCAGCAGCGCTCGAGCTAGTTCCACTGGAAACACCATATATTTT

D: .
V: TRBV29-1
J: TRBJ1-1
size: few
CDR3: CSVGSRAGVGGTEAFF
DNA: TGCAGCGTCGGGTCACGGGCAGGTGTGGGGGGCACTGAAGCTTTCTTT

D: TRBD1
V: TRBV28
J: TRBJ1-1
size: few
CDR3: CASSSGQGVNTEAFF
DNA: TGTGCCAGCAGTTCCGGACAGGGGGTTAACACTGAAGCTTTCTTT

D: TRBD1
V: TRBV7-2
J: TRBJ2-1
size: .
CDR3: CASSSDRGREQFF
DNA: TGTGCCAGCAGCTCGGACAGGGGGCGTGAGCAGTTCTTC

D: .
V: TRBV30
J: TRBJ1-6
size: .
CDR3: CAWSPGGSPLHF
DNA: TGTGCCTGGAGTCCTGGTGGTTCACCCCTCCACTTT

D: .
V: TRBV5-1
J: TRBJ2-1
size: few
CDR3: CASSLASPGAEEQFF
DNA: TGCGCCAGCAGCTTGGCCTCTCCCGGCGCCGAAGAGCAGTTCTTC

D: TRBD1
V: TRBV5-1
J: TRBJ2-2
size: .
CDR3: CASSYTTGRNTGELFF
DNA: TGCGCCAGCAGCTATACGACAGGGCGGAACACCGGGGAGCTGTTTTTT

D: .
V: TRBV6-2/TRBV6-3
J: TRBJ1-1
size: few
CDR3: CASSYGPAAANTEAFF
DNA: TGTGCCAGCAGTTACGGTCCTGCGGCCGCGAACACTGAAGCTTTCTTT

D: TRBD1
V: TRBV18
J: TRBJ1-4
size: many
CDR3: CASSRTGPNEKLFF
DNA: TGTGCCAGCTCACGGACAGGTCCGAATGAAAAACTGTTTTTT

D: .
V: TRBV28
J: TRBJ1-3
size: .
CDR3: CASTPRGSGNTIYF
DNA: TGTGCCAGCACTCCAAGGGGATCTGGAAACACCATATATTTT

D: .
V: TRBV9
J: TRBJ2-7
size: many
CDR3: CASSSQGSSYEQYF
DNA: TGTGCCAGCAGCTCTCAGGGATCTTCCTACGAGCAGTACTTC

D: TRBD2
V: TRBV14
J: TRBJ2-1
size: .
CDR3: CASSQESGSFDNEQFF
DNA: TGTGCCAGCAGCCAAGAGAGCGGGAGTTTCGACAATGAGCAGTTCTTC

D: .
V: TRBV4-1
J: TRBJ2-1
size: .
CDR3: CASSQDGVQYNEQFF
DNA: TGCGCCAGCAGCCAAGATGGGGTTCAGTACAATGAGCAGTTCTTC

D: TRBD1
V: TRBV7-9
J: TRBJ1-5
size: .
CDR3: CASSLGGQGMGNQPQHF
DNA: TGTGCCAGCAGCTTAGGCGGACAGGGGATGGGCAATCAGCCCCAGCATTTT